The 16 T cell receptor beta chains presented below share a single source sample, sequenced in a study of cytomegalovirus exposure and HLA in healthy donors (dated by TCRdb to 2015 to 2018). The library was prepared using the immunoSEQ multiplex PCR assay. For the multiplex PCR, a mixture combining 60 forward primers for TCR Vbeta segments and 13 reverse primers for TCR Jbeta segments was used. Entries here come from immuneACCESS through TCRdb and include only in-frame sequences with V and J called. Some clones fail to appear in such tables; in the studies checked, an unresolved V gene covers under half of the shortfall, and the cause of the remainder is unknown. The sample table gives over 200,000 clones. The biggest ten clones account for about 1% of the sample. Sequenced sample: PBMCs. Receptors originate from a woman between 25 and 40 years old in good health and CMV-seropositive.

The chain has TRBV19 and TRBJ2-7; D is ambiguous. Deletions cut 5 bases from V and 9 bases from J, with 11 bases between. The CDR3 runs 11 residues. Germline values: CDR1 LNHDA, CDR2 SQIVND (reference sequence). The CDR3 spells CASSSASGQYF. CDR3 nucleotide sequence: TGTGCCAGTAGTTCTGCGTCGGGGCAGTACTTC. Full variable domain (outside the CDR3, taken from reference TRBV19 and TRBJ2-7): DGGITQSPKYLFRKEGQNVTLSCEQNLNHDAMYWYRQDPGQGLRLIYYSQIVNDFQKGDIAEGYSVSREKKESFPLTVTSAQKNPTAFYLCASSSASGQYFGPGTRLTVT.

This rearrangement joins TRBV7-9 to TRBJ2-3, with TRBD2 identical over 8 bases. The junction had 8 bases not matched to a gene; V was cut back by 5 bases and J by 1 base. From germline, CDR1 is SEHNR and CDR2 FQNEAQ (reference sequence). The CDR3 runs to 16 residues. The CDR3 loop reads CASSPKRRGGTDTQYF. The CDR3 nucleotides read TGTGCCAGCAGCCCAAAAAGGCGGGGGGGCACAGATACGCAGTATTTT.

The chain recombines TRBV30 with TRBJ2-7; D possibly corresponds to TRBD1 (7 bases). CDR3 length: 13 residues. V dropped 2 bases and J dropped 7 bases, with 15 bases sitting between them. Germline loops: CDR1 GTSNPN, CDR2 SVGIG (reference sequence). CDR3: CAWSRSQGGEQYF. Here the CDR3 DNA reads TGTGCCTGGAGTAGGTCCCAGGGGGGAGAGCAGTACTTC.

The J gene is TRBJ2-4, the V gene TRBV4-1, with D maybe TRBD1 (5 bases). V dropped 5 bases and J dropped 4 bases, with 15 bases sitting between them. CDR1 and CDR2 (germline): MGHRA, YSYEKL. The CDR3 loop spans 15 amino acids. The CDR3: CASSSQGLGKNIQYF. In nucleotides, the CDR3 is TGCGCCAGCAGCTCTCAGGGTTTAGGGAAAAACATTCAGTACTTC.

As DNA, the CDR3 is TGTGCCAGCAGCGGGACAGGGAGGGAAAAACTGTTTTTT. It specifies CASSGTGREKLFF. This chain connects TRBV28 to TRBJ1-4, with 9 bases lining up with TRBD1. Germline CDR1 MDHEN, CDR2 SYDVKM. V lost 6 bases and J lost 8; bases outside the gene matches: 4. The CDR3 is 13 residues long.

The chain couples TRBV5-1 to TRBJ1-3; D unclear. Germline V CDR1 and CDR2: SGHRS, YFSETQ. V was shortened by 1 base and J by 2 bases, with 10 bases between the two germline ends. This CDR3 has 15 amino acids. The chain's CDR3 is CASSLSGSAGNTIYF. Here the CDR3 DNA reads TGCGCCAGCAGCTTGTCCGGGTCGGCTGGAAACACCATATATTTT.

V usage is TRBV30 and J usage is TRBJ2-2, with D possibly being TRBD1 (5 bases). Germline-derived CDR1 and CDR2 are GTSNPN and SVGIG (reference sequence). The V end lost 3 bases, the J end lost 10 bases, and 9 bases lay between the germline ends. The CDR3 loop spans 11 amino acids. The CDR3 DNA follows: TGTGCCTGGAGAACAGGCGTGGAGCTGTTTTTT. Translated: CAWRTGVELFF. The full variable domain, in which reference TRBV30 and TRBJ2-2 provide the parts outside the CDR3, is SQTIHQWPATLVQPVGSPLSLECTVEGTSNPNLYWYRQAAGRGLQLLFYSVGIGQISSEVPQNLSASRPQDRQFILSSKKLLLSDSGFYLCAWRTGVELFFGEGSRLTVL.

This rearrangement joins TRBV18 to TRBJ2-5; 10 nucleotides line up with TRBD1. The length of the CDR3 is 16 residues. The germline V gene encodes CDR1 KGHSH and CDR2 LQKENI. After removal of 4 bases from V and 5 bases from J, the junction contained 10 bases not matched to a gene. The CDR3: CASSLSLDRGPETQYF. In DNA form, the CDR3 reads TGTGCCAGCTCACTCTCCCTAGACAGGGGGCCGGAGACCCAGTACTTC.

CDR3 DNA: TGCGCCAGCAGCCCTACGACTAACGAGCAGTACTTC. Protein product: CASSPTTNEQYF. This chain connects TRBV5-1 to TRBJ2-7; possible D gene TRBD2, 5 bases. Germline values: CDR1 SGHRS, CDR2 YFSETQ. The CDR3 extends over 12 amino acids. V was shortened by 4 bases and J by 5 bases, with 10 bases between the two germline ends.

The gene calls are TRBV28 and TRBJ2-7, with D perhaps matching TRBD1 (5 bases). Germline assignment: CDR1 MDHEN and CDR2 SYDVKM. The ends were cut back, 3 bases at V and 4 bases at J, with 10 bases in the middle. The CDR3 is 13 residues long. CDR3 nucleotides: TGTGCCAGCAGTTTTCAGACAGCTTACGAGCAGTACTTC. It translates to CASSFQTAYEQYF. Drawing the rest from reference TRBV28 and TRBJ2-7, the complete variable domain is DVKVTQSSRYLVKRTGEKVFLECVQDMDHENMFWYRQDPGLGLRLIYFSYDVKMKEKGDIPEGYSVSREKKERFSLILESASTNQTSMYLCASSFQTAYEQYFGPGTRLTVT.

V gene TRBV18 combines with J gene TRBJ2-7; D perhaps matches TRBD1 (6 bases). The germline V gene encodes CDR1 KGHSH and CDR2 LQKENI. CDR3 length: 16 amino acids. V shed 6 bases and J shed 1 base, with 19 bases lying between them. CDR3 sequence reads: CASSSQPGGASYEQYF. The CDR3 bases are TGTGCCAGCTCCTCCCAGCCTGGGGGCGCTTCCTACGAGCAGTACTTC.

The DNA of the CDR3 is TGTGCCAGTAGTGTCTTCTTCAGGGGCTTGAACACTGAAGCTTTCTTT. This translates into CASSVFFRGLNTEAFF. The rearrangement links TRBV19 to TRBJ1-1, with a weak D call TRBD1 (6 bases). Per the germline V gene, CDR1 is LNHDA and CDR2 is SQIVND (reference sequence). V lost 5 bases and J lost 0, with 16 bases in between. This CDR3 has 16 residues.

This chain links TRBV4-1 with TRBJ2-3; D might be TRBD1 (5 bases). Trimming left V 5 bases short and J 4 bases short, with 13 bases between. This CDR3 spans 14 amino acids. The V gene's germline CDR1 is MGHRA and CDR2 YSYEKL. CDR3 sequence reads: CASSSQGGADTQYF. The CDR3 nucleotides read TGCGCCAGCAGCTCTCAGGGTGGCGCAGATACGCAGTATTTT.

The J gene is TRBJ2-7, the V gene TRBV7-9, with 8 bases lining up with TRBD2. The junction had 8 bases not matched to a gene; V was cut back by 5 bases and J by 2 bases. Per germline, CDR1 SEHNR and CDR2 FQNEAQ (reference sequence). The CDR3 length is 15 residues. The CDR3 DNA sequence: TGTGCCAGCAGCGTAAGCGGGAGCCCTACCTACGAGCAGTACTTC. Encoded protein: CASSVSGSPTYEQYF.

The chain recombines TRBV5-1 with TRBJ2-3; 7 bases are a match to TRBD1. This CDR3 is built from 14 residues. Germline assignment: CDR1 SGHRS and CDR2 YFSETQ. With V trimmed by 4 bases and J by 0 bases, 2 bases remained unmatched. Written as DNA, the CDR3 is TGCGCCAGCAGCCAGACAGGGAGCACAGATACGCAGTATTTT. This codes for CASSQTGSTDTQYF.

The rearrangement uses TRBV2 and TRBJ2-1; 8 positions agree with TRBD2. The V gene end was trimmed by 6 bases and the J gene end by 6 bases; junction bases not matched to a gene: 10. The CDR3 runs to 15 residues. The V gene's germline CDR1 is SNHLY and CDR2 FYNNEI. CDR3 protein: CASSPSAGEINEQFF. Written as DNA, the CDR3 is TGTGCCAGCAGCCCCTCAGCGGGGGAAATCAATGAGCAGTTCTTC.